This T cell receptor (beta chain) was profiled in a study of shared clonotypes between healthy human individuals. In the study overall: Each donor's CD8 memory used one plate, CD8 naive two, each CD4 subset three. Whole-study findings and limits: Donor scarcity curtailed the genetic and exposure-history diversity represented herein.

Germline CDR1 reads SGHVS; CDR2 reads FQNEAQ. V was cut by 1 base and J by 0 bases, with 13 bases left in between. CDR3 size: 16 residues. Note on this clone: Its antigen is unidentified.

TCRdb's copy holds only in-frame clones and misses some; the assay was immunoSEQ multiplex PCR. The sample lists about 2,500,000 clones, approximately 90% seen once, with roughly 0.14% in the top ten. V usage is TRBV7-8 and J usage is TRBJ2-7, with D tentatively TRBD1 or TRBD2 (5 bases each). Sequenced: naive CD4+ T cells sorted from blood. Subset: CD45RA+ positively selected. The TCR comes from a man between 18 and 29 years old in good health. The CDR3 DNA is TGTGCCAGCAGCTTAGATCCAGGGACCGTCTCCTACGAGCAGTACTTC. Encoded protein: CASSLDPGTVSYEQYF.